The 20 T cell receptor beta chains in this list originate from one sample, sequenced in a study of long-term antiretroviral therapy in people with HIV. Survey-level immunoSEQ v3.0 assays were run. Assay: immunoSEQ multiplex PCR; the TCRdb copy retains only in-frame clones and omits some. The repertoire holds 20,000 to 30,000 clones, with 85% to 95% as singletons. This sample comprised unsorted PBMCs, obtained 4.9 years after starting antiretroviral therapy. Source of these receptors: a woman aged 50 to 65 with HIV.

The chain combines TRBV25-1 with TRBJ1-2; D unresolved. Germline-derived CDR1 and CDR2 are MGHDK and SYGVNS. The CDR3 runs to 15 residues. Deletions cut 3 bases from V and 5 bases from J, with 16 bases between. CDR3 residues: CASSEPSGESYGYTF. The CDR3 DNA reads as TGTGCCAGCAGTGAGCCCTCCGGGGAATCGTATGGCTACACCTTC.

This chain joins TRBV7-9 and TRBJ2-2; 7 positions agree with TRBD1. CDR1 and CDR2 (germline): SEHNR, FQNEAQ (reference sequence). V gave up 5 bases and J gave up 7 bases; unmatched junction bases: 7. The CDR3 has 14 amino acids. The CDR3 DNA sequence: TGTGCCAGCAGCCGACAGGGCTGGGGCGGGGAGCTGTTTTTT. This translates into CASSRQGWGGELFF.

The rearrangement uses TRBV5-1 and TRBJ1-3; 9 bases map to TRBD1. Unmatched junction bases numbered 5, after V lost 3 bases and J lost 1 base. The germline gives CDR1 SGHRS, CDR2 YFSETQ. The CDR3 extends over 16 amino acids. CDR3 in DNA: TGCGCCAGCAGCTCCGCCGGGACAGGGTCTGGAAACACCATATATTTT. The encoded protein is CASSSAGTGSGNTIYF.

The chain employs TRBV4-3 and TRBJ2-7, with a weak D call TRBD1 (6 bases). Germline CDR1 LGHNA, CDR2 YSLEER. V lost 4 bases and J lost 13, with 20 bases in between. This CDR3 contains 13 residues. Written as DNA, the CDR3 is TGCGCCAGCAGCCCTTCAAGAGGGGACAATGAATACTTC. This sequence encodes CASSPSRGDNEYF.

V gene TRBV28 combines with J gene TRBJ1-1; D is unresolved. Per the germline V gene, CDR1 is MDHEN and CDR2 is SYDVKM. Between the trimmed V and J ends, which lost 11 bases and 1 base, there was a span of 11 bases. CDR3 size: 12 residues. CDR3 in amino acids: CAGGEGNTEAFF. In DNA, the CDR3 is TGTGCCGGAGGTGAGGGGAACACTGAAGCTTTCTTT.

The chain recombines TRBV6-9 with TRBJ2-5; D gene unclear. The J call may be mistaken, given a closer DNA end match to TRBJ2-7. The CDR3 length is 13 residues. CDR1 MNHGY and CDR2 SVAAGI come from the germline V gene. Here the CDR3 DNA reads TGTGCCCTAGGGCCCAAGGCCTCCTACGAGCAGTACTTC. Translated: CALGPKASYEQYF.

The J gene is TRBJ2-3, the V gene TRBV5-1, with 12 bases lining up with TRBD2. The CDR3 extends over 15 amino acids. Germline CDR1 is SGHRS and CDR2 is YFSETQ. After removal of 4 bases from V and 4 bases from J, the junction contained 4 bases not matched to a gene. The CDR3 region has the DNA TGCGCCAGCAGCCTAGCGGGAGGGCCGCCAGATACGCAGTATTTT. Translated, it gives CASSLAGGPPDTQYF.

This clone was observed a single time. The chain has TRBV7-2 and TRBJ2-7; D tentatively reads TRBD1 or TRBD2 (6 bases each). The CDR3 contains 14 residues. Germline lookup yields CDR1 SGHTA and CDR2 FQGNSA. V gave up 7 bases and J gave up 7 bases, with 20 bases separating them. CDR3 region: CASTTGQTGREQYF. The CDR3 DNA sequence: TGTGCCAGCACCACCGGACAGACTGGGAGGGAGCAGTACTTC.

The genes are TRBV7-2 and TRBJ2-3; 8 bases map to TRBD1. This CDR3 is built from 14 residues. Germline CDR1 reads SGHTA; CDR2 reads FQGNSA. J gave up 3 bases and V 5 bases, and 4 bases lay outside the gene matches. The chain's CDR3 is CASSPDRATDTQYF. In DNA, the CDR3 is TGTGCCAGCAGCCCGGACAGGGCTACAGATACGCAGTATTTT.

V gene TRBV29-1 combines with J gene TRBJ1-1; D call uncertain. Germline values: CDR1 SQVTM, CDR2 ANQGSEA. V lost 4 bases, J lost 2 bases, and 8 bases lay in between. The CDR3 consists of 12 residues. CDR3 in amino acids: CSVVTDNTEAFF. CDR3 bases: TGCAGCGTTGTCACAGACAACACTGAAGCTTTCTTT.

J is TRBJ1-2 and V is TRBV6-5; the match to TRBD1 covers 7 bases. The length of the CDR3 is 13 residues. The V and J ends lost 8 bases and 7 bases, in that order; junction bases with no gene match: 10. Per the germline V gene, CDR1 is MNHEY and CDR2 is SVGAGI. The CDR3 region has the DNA TGTGCCAGCGGGAGTCAGGGGGTCGGTGGCTACACCTTC. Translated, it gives CASGSQGVGGYTF.

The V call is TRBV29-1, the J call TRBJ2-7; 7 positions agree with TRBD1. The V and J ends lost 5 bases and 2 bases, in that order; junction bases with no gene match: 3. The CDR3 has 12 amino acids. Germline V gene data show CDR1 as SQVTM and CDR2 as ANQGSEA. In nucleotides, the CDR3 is TGCAGCGTTACTGACAGGGCCTACGAGCAGTACTTC. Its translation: CSVTDRAYEQYF.

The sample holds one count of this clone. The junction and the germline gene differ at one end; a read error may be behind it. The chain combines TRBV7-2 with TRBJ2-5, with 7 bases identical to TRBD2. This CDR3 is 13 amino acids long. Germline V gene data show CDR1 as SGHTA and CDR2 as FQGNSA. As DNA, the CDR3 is TGTGCCAGCAGTTTAGCGGGTGGAGAGACCCAGTACTTC. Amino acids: CASSLAGGETQYF.

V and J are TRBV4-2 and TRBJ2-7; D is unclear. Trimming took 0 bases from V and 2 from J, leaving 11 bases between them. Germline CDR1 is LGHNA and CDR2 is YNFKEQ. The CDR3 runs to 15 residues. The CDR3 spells CASSQEWSPTYEQYF. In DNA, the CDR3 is TGTGCCAGCAGCCAAGAGTGGTCGCCAACCTACGAGCAGTACTTC.

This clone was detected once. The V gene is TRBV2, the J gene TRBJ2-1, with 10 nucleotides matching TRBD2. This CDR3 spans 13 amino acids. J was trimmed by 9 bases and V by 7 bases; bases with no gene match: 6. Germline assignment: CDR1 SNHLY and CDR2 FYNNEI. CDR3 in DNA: TGTGCCAGCATCTCCCTAGCGGGAGTTGAGCAGTTCTTC. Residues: CASISLAGVEQFF.

CDR3 in amino acids: CASSRDREYTQYF. The CDR3 DNA is TGTGCCAGCAGCCGGGACAGGGAGTATACGCAGTATTTT. The V gene is TRBV6-5, the J gene TRBJ2-3; 9 nucleotides match TRBD1. The germline V gene has CDR1 MNHEY and CDR2 SVGAGI. V was pared by 6 bases and J by 7 bases, with 5 bases of the junction left unmatched. This CDR3 spans 13 amino acids.

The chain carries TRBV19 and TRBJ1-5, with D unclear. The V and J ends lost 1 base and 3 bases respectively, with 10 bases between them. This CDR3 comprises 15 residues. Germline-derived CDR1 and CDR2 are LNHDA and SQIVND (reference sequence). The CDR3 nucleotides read TGTGCCAGTAGTATAGGGCCAGTTCTCAATCAGCCCCAGCATTTT. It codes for CASSIGPVLNQPQHF.

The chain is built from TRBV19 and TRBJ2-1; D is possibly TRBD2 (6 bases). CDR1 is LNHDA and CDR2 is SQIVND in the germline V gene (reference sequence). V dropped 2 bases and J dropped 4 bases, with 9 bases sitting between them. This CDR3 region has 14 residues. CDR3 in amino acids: CASSITSSYNEQFF. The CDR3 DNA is TGTGCCAGTAGTATAACTAGCTCATACAATGAGCAGTTCTTC. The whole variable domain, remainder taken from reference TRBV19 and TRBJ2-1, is DGGITQSPKYLFRKEGQNVTLSCEQNLNHDAMYWYRQDPGQGLRLIYYSQIVNDFQKGDIAEGYSVSREKKESFPLTVTSAQKNPTAFYLCASSITSSYNEQFFGPGTRLTVL.

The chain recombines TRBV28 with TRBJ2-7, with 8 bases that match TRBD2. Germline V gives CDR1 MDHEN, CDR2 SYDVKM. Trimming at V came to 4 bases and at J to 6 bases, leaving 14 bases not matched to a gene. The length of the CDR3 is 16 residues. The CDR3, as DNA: TGTGCCAGCAGTTCCTCACTCCCGGGACTAGGTCCCGAGCAGTACTTC. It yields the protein CASSSSLPGLGPEQYF.

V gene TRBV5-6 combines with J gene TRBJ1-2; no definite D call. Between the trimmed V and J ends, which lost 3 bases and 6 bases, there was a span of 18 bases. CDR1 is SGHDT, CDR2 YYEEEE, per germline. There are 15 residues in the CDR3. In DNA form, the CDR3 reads TGTGCCAGCAGCTCCTCCTTTACCCGGGATCATGGCTACACCTTC. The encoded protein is CASSSSFTRDHGYTF.